The clone carrying this T cell receptor (beta chain) was seen only a few times. The antigen is unknown. This record comes from a study of CD8 T cells in ankylosing spondylitis. Germline V CDR1 and CDR2: SGHRS, YFSETQ. V dropped 5 bases and J dropped 0 bases, with 11 bases sitting between them. This CDR3 comprises 14 residues. Researchers built TCR beta libraries using quantitative 5'-RACE with molecular barcodes. TCRdb re-called the 5' RACE reads through MiXCR, storing one row per CDR3 protein. The repertoire holds about 800,000 distinct CDR3 sequences, with over 9.5% as singletons. Study-level results: Characteristic of ankylosing spondylitis blood, it appeared, was a TCR beta motif comprising roughly 8 highly homologous variants. Reportedly, disease-linked clones are significantly enriched in ankylosing spondylitis patients' matched synovial fluid. Clones linked to the disease showed a CD8+ phenotype. They occurred at relatively low frequencies in peripheral blood.

Sequenced: blood, either unsorted or a sorted T cell fraction (not recorded which). V is TRBV5-1 and J is TRBJ1-2; no firm D call. The sequence came from a male donor with ankylosing spondylitis. The CDR3 nucleotides are TGCGCCAGCAGTTTTTCGGTTGCTAACTATGGCTACACCTTC. Its protein product is CASSFSVANYGYTF.